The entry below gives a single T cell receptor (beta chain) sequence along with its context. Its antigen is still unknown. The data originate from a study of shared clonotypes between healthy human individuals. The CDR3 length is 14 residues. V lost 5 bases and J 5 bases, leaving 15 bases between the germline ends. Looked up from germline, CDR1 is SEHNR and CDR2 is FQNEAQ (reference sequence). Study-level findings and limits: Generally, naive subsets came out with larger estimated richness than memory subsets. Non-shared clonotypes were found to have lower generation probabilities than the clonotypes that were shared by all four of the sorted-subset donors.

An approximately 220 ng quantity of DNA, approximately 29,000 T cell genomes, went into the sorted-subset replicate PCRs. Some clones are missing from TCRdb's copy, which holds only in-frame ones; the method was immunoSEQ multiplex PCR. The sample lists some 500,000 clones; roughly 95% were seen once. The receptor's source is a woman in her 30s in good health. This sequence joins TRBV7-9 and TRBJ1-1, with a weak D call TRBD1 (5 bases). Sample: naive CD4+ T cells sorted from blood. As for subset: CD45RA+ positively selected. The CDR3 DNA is TGTGCCAGCAGCACCCGGGACCCCCGGACTGAAGCTTTCTTT. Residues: CASSTRDPRTEAFF.